Shown below are 10 T cell receptor beta chains from a single sample sequenced in a study of cytomegalovirus exposure and HLA in healthy donors. Using immunoSEQ multiplex PCR, the repertoire was profiled, and TCRdb retains in-frame clones only, with some absent. Of fewer than 90,000 clones listed, around 82% are singletons. Sequencing was carried out using PBMCs. Source of these receptors: a woman aged 18-29 years in good health and CMV-seropositive.

The chain combines TRBV7-9 with TRBJ1-4, with 11 nucleotides matching TRBD1. The CDR3 runs to 14 residues. Germline lookup yields CDR1 SEHNR and CDR2 FQNEAQ (reference sequence). V gave up 7 bases and J gave up 7 bases; unmatched junction bases: 5. CDR3 protein: CASTQGTGGEKLFF. The CDR3 region has the DNA TGTGCCAGCACCCAGGGGACAGGGGGTGAAAAACTGTTTTTT. Complete variable domain (other parts from reference TRBV7-9 and TRBJ1-4): DTGVSQNPRHKITKRGQNVTFRCDPISEHNRLYWYRQTLGQGPEFLTYFQNEAQLEKSRLLSDRFSAERPKGSFSTLEIQRTEQGDSAMYLCASTQGTGGEKLFFGSGTQLSVL.

In regard to this clone: The germline gene is not matched at one end of the junction; a read error may be the cause. J is TRBJ1-5 and V is TRBV19, with D perhaps TRBD1 (5 bases). CDR3 length: 15 amino acids. The germline V gene has CDR1 LNHDA and CDR2 SQIVND (reference sequence). CDR3 DNA: TGTGCCAGTACCACTGGGTGGGGCAGCAATCAGTCCCAGCATTTT. Protein product: CASTTGWGSNQSQHF.

V gene TRBV4-1 combines with J gene TRBJ2-7; 8 bases fit TRBD2. J was trimmed by 5 bases and V by 4 bases; bases with no gene match: 10. Germline V gene lookup returns CDR1 MGHRA and CDR2 YSYEKL. The CDR3 runs 15 residues. The DNA of the CDR3 is TGCGCCAGCAGCCGGATCGGGGGGGACGGCGACGAGCAGTACTTC. It translates to CASSRIGGDGDEQYF.

The sample holds a few counts of this clone. The gene calls are TRBV5-5 and TRBJ1-6, with 7 bases lining up with TRBD1. Germline V lookup: CDR1 SGHKS, CDR2 YYEKEE (reference sequence). This CDR3 has 15 residues. Trimming removed 0 bases from V and 10 bases from J; junction bases left unmatched: 7. CDR3 protein: CASSLADRASSPLHF. In DNA form, the CDR3 reads TGTGCCAGCAGCTTGGCAGACAGGGCCTCCTCACCCCTCCACTTT.

V gene TRBV4-3 combines with J gene TRBJ1-6; D is possibly TRBD1 (5 bases). The germline V gene encodes CDR1 LGHNA and CDR2 YSLEER. This CDR3 contains 13 residues. The V end lost 0 bases, the J end lost 10 bases, and 7 bases lay between the germline ends. CDR3 sequence reads: CASSQEQASPLHF. The CDR3 region has the DNA TGCGCCAGCAGCCAAGAACAGGCATCACCCCTCCACTTT.

The CDR3 reads CASSASGTGLYEQYF. The CDR3 coding sequence is TGCGCCAGCAGCGCGAGTGGGACAGGTCTCTACGAGCAGTACTTC. The V gene is TRBV5-1, the J gene TRBJ2-7, with 8 bases that match TRBD1. This CDR3 has 15 amino acids. V shed 4 bases and J 3 bases; nucleotides not matched to a gene: 9. Germline loops: CDR1 SGHRS, CDR2 YFSETQ.

This clone was observed a handful of times. CDR3 DNA: TGTGCCAGCACTAAACTAGCGGGGGGCACAGATACGCAGTATTTT. This encodes CASTKLAGGTDTQYF. This sequence joins TRBV6-4 and TRBJ2-3, with 11 nucleotides matching TRBD2. Trimming cost V 7 bases and J 1 base; bases outside gene matches: 4. The germline gives CDR1 MRHNA, CDR2 SNTAGT. The CDR3 sequence is 15 residues long.

The chain employs TRBV27 and TRBJ2-1, with a possible D match to TRBD2 (6 bases). Trimming removed 3 bases from V and 5 bases from J, with 14 bases in between. Per the germline V gene, CDR1 is MNHEY and CDR2 is SMNVEV (reference sequence). This CDR3 has 15 residues. CDR3: CASSLGTGGDNEQFF. The CDR3 coding sequence is TGTGCCAGCAGTTTGGGGACTGGTGGGGACAATGAGCAGTTCTTC.

The chain uses TRBV5-1 and TRBJ2-1, with 8 positions matching TRBD1. The junction had 6 bases not matched to a gene; V was cut back by 0 bases and J by 7 bases. This CDR3 comprises 15 residues. Germline-derived CDR1 and CDR2 are SGHRS and YFSETQ. The chain's CDR3 is CASSLARTGINEQFF. The CDR3 bases are TGCGCCAGCAGCTTGGCCCGGACAGGGATAAATGAGCAGTTCTTC.

This chain's CDR3 is CASLLSGGQGAHGYTF. The CDR3 nucleotides read TGTGCCAGTCTGCTGAGTGGAGGACAGGGGGCTCATGGCTACACCTTC. This chain connects TRBV2 to TRBJ1-2; TRBD1 matches 11 bases. Germline lookup yields CDR1 SNHLY and CDR2 FYNNEI. The CDR3 loop spans 16 amino acids. After removal of 9 bases from V and 6 bases from J, the junction contained 15 bases not matched to a gene.